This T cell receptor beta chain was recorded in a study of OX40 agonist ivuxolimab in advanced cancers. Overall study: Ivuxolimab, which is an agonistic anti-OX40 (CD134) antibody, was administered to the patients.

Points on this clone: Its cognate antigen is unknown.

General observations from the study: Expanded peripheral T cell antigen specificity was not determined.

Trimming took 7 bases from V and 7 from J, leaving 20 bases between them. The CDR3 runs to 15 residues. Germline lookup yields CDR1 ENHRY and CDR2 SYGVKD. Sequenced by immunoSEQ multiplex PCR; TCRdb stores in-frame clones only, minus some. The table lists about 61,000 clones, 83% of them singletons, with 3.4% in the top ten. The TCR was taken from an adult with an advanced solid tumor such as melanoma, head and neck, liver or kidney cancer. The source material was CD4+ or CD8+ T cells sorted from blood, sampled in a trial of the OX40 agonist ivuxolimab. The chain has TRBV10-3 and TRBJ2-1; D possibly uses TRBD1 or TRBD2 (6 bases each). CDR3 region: CAIMGTRLGGNEQFF. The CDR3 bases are TGTGCCATCATGGGGACACGACTAGGAGGGAATGAGCAGTTCTTC.